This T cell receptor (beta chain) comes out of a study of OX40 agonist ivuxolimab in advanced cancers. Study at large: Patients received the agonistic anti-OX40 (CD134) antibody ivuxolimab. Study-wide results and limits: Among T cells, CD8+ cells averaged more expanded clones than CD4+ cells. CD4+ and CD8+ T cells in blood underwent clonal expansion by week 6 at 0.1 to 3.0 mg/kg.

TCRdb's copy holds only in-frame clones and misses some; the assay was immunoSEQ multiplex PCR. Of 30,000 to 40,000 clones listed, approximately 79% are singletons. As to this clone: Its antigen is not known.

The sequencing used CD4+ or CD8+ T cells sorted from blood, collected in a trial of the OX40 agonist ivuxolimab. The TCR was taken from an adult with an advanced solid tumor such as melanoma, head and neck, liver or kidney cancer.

CDR3 loop: CAINKRGGENEQFF. The DNA of the CDR3 is TGTGCCATCAATAAGCGGGGGGGAGAGAATGAGCAGTTCTTC. This chain uses TRBV10-3 with TRBJ2-1, with 10 bases that match TRBD2. The CDR3 consists of 14 residues. Germline CDR1 and CDR2: ENHRY and SYGVKD. V shed 7 bases and J 7 bases; nucleotides not matched to a gene: 7.